This T cell receptor (beta chain) was recovered during a study of T cell responses to AZD1222 COVID-19 vaccine. Study-level points and caveats: The CD4 TCRs associated with vaccination extended across spike and predominated at 160-218 and 743-854. A rise in Spike-specific TCR breadth and depth followed two AZD1222 doses. As reported, nearly half of all spike-specific TCRs target variant regions that are unmutated.

This table comes from immunoSEQ multiplex PCR, and its TCRdb copy is limited to in-frame clones, with some not included. The repertoire holds roughly 120,000 clones, with 80% to 90% as singletons. Turning to this clone: Its target is unknown.

Deletions cut 2 bases from V and 5 bases from J, with 15 bases between. Germline V gives CDR1 LGHNA, CDR2 YSLEER. The CDR3 sequence is 15 residues long. The chain links TRBV4-3 to TRBJ1-1; D possibly corresponds to TRBD1 (5 bases). The sequence derives from an adult who received the AZD1222 COVID-19 vaccine. Sample: peripheral blood, taken 28 days after the second AZD1222 dose. The CDR3 nucleotides are TGCGCCAGCAGCCAACTGGGAGGGGCTGGAACTGAAGCTTTCTTT. Translated, it gives CASSQLGGAGTEAFF.